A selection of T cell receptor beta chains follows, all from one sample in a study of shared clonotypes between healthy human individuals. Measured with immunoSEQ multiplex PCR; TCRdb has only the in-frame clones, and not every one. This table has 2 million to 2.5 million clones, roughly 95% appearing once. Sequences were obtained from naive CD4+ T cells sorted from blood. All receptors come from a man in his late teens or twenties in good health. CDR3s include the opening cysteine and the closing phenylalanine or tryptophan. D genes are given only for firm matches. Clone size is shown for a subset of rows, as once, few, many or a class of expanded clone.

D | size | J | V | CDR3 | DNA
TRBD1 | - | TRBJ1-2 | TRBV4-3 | CASSQGLTGGIYGYTF | TGCGCCAGCAGCCAAGGACTAACAGGGGGGATCTATGGCTACACCTTC
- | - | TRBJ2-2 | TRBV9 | CASSSRAALNTGELFF | TGTGCCAGCAGCTCACGAGCAGCGCTGAACACCGGGGAGCTGTTTTTT
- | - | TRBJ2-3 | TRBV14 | CASSLGTGTSTDTQYF | TGTGCCAGCAGCCTTGGGACCGGGACTAGCACAGATACGCAGTATTTT
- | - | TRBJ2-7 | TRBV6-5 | CASSYSSSGDTQYF | TGTGCCAGCAGTTACTCATCCAGCGGGGACACGCAGTACTTC
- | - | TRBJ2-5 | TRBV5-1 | CASSLPAETQYF | TGCGCCAGCAGCCTACCCGCGGAGACCCAGTACTTC
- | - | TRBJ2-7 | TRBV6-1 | CASRSGAGDYEQYF | TGTGCCAGCAGATCGGGAGCAGGGGACTACGAGCAGTACTTC
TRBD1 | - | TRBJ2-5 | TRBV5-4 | CASSRDRGETQYF | TGTGCCAGCAGCCGGGACAGGGGCGAGACCCAGTACTTC
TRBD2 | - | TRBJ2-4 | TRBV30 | CAWSPTSGSWVEAKNIQYF | TGTGCCTGGAGTCCAACTAGCGGGAGCTGGGTGGAGGCCAAAAACATTCAGTACTTC
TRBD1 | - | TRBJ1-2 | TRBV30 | CAWRPRGRGIYGYTF | TGTGCCTGGAGGCCCAGGGGGAGGGGAATCTATGGCTACACCTTC
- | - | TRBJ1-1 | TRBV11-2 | CASSRSGTEAFF | TGTGCCAGCAGCCGATCGGGCACTGAAGCTTTCTTT
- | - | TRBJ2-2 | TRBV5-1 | CASSLGQTLNTGELFF | TGCGCCAGCAGCTTGGGGCAGACTTTGAACACCGGGGAGCTGTTTTTT
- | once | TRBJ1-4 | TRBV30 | CALDGGTNEKLFF | TGTGCATTGGACGGAGGAACTAATGAAAAACTGTTTTTT
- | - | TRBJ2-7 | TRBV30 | CAWSFRGDEQYF | TGTGCCTGGAGTTTCAGGGGCGACGAGCAGTACTTC
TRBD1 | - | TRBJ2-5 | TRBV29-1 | CSVFTGGYGETQYF | TGCAGCGTATTTACAGGGGGCTATGGGGAGACCCAGTACTTC
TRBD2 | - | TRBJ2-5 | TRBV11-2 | CASSYQRGEETQYF | TGTGCCAGCAGCTACCAGCGGGGGGAAGAGACCCAGTACTTC
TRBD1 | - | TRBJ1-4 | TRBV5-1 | CASSLNTGDGEKLFF | TGCGCCAGCAGCTTGAATACAGGGGATGGGGAAAAACTGTTTTTT
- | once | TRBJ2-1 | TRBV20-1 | CSGGLYNEQFF | TGCAGTGGGGGATTGTACAATGAGCAGTTCTTC
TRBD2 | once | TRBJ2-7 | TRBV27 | CASSYKGLAAYEQYF | TGTGCCAGCAGTTATAAAGGACTAGCAGCCTACGAGCAGTACTTC
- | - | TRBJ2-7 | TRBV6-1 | CASTLQRGPDYEQYF | TGTGCCAGCACCCTACAACGGGGACCCGACTACGAGCAGTACTTC
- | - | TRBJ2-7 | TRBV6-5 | CASSADGYEQYF | TGTGCCAGCAGTGCGGACGGATACGAGCAGTACTTC
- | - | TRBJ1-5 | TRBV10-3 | CAISESGGSNQPQHF | TGTGCCATCAGTGAGTCAGGCGGCAGCAATCAGCCCCAGCATTTT
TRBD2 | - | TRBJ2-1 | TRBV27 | CASNRLAGDYYNEQFF | TGTGCCAGCAACCGACTAGCGGGGGACTACTACAATGAGCAGTTCTTC
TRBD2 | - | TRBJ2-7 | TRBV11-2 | CASSLGPSRDYIYEQYF | TGTGCCAGCAGCTTAGGTCCTTCCCGGGACTACATCTACGAGCAGTACTTC
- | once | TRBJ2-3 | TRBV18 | CASSPTLSTDTQYF | TGTGCCAGCTCACCGACTCTTAGCACAGATACGCAGTATTTT